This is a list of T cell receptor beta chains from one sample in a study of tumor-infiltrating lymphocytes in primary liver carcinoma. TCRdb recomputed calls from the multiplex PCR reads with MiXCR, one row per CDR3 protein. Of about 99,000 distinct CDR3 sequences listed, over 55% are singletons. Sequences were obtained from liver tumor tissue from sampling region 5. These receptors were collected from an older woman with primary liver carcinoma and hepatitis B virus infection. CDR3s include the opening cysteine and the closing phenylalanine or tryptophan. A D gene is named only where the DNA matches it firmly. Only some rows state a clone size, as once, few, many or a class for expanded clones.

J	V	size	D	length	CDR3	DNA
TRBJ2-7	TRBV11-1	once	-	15	CTSSPRTARLREHYF	TGTACCAGCAGCCCTCGGACAGCAAGACTACGCGAGCACTACTTC
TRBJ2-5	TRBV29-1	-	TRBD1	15	CSGERGTGEQETQYF	TGCAGCGGTGAAAGGGGGACAGGGGAGCAAGAGACCCAGTACTTC
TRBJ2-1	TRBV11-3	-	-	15	CANSLESESVSEHFF	TGTGCCAACAGCTTAGAGAGCGAGAGTGTGAGTGAGCACTTCTTC
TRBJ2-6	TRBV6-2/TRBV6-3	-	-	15	CVSNHREGGANVLTF	TGTGTCAGCAATCACAGGGAAGGTGGGGCCAACGTCCTGACTTTC
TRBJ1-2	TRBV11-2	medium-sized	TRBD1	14	CASSLIGQGYGYTF	TGTGCCAGCAGCTTAATCGGACAGGGCTATGGCTACACCTTC
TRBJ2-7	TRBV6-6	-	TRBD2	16	CASSSGGTSGSYDQYF	TGTGCCAGCAGTTCCGGCGGGACCAGCGGGAGTTACGATCAGTACTTC
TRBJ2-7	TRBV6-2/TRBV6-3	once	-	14	CVCRIEGTYYEQYF	TGTGTCTGCAGAATAGAGGGAACGTACTACGAGCAGTACTTC
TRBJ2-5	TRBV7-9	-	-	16	CASSSIGTPIQGTQYF	TGTGCCAGCAGCAGTATCGGGACTCCAATTCAAGGGACCCAGTACTTC
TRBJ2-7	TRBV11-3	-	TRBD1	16	CAGDFSGAGTGGEQYF	TGTGCCGGCGACTTTTCGGGAGCCGGGACAGGGGGCGAGCAGTACTTC
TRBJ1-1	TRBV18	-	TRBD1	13	CASSPGTGAEAFF	TGTGCCAGCTCACCCGGGACAGGGGCTGAAGCTTTCTTT
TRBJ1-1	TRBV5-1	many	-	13	CASKDQQETEAFF	TGCGCCAGCAAGGACCAACAGGAAACTGAAGCTTTCTTT
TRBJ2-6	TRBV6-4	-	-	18	CTSSDSLREVSGANVLTF	TGTACCAGCAGTGACTCGCTTAGGGAGGTCTCTGGGGCCAACGTCCTGACTTTC
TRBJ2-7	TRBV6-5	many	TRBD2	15	CASRLTSGSIHEQYF	TGTGCCAGCAGGCTGACTAGCGGGAGCATCCACGAGCAGTACTTC
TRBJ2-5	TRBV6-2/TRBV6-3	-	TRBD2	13	CANSKRGWETQYF	TGTGCCAACAGTAAGCGGGGCTGGGAGACCCAGTACTTC
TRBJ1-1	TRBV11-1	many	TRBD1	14	CASTGTDLNTEAFF	TGTGCCAGCACCGGGACAGACTTGAACACTGAAGCTTTCTTT
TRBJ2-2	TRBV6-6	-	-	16	CACNQIRGEAVWELFF	TGTGCCTGCAACCAGATCAGGGGCGAGGCGGTCTGGGAGCTGTTTTTT
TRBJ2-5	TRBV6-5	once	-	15	CASSFRGESQETQYF	TGTGCCAGCAGCTTCCGGGGCGAATCACAAGAGACCCAGTACTTC
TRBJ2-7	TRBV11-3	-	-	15	CASSLWAGGSLEQYF	TGTGCCAGCAGCTTATGGGCAGGTGGCTCCCTCGAGCAGTACTTC
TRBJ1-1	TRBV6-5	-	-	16	CASSYSTGSMTCEASF	TGTGCCAGCAGTTACTCGACTGGGTCTATGACGTGTGAAGCTTCCTTT
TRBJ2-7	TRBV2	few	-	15	CASSQKGTATYEQYF	TGTGCCAGCAGTCAAAAAGGGACGGCCACCTACGAGCAGTACTTC
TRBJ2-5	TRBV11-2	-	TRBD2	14	CVSSLGTSWETQYF	TGTGTCAGTAGTCTAGGGACTAGCTGGGAGACCCAATACTTC
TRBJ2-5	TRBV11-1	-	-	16	CASSLGLDASQVTQYF	TGTGCCAGCAGCTTGGGATTGGACGCCTCACAAGTGACCCAGTACTTC
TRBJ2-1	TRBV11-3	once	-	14	CASSLDIQGVKQFF	TGTGCCAGCAGCTTAGATATCCAAGGAGTGAAGCAGTTCTTC
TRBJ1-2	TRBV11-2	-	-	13	CASSSLEQNGYTF	TGTGCCAGCAGCTCGCTGGAACAGAATGGCTACACCTTT
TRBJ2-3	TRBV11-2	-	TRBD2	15	CASSSGLAGPNAQYF	TGTGCCAGCAGCTCCGGACTAGCGGGACCAAATGCGCAGTATTTT
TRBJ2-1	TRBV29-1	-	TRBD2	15	CRVERLAGKDNEQFF	TGCAGGGTTGAACGGCTAGCGGGAAAGGATAATGAACAGTTCTTC
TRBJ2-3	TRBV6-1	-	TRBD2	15	CASSEGAGVADTQYF	TGCGCCAGCAGTGAAGGGGCGGGAGTGGCAGATACGCAGTATTTT